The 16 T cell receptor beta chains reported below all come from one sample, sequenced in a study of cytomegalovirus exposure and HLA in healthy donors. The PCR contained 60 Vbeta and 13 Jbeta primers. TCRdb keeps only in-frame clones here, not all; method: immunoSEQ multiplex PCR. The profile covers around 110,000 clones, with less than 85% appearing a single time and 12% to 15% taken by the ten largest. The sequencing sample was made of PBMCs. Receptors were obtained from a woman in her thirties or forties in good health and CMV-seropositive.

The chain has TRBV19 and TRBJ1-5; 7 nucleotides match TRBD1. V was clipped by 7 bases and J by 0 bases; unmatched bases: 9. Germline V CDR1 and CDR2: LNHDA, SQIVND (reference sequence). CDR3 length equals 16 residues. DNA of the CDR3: TGTGCCAGTACCTCGACAGGGATCTATAGCAATCAGCCCCAGCATTTT. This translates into CASTSTGIYSNQPQHF.

The CDR3 region has the DNA TGCGCCAGCAGCCAAGATGCTAGCGGACACACAGATACGCAGTATTTT. It translates to CASSQDASGHTDTQYF. The chain links TRBV4-1 to TRBJ2-3; TRBD2 agrees at 7 bases. V lost 0 bases and J lost 2; bases outside the gene matches: 5. Germline V CDR1 and CDR2: MGHRA, YSYEKL. This CDR3 contains 16 residues.

CDR3 nucleotides: TGTGCCTGGGACTATGCCAGGGGTGGCTACACCTTC. It specifies CAWDYARGGYTF. The genes are TRBV30 and TRBJ1-2; D possibly corresponds to TRBD1 (6 bases). V was shortened by 5 bases and J by 7 bases, with 14 bases between the two germline ends. The CDR3 is 12 residues long. Germline loops: CDR1 GTSNPN, CDR2 SVGIG (reference sequence).

The CDR3 coding sequence is TGTGCCAGCAGCCGCCAGGGGGGCTCCTACAATGAGCAGTTCTTC. Translation: CASSRQGGSYNEQFF. The chain links TRBV7-3 to TRBJ2-1; tentative D call: TRBD1 (7 bases). Germline CDR1 and CDR2: SGHTA and FQGTGA. The CDR3 is 15 amino acids. V lost 5 bases and J 0 bases, leaving 11 bases between the germline ends.

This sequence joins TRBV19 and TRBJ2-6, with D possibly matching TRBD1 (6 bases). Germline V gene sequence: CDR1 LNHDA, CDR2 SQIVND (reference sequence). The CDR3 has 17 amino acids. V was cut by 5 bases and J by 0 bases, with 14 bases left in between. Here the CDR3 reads CASSLDRTLSGANVLTF. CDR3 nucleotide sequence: TGTGCCAGTAGTCTCGACAGGACCCTCTCTGGGGCCAACGTCCTGACTTTC.

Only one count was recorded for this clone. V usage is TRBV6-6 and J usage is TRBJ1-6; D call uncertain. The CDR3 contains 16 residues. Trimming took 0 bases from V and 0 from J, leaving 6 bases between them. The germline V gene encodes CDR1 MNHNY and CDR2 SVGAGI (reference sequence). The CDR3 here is CASSYSSGSYNSPLHF. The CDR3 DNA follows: TGTGCCAGCAGTTACTCGAGCGGCTCCTATAATTCACCCCTCCACTTT.

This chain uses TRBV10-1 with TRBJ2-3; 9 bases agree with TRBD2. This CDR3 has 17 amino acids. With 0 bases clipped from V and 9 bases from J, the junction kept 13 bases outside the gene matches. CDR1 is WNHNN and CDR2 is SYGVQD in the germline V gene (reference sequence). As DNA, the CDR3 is TGCGCCAGCAGTGAGTCTGGGTCAGCGGGGGGCGGCGGCACGCAGTATTTT. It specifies CASSESGSAGGGGTQYF.

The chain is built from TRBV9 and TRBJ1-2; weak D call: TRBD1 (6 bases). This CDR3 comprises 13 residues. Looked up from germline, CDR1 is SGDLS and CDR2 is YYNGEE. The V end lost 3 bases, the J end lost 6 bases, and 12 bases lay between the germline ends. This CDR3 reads CASSETGTHGYTF. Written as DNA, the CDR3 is TGTGCCAGCAGCGAAACAGGGACCCATGGCTACACCTTC.

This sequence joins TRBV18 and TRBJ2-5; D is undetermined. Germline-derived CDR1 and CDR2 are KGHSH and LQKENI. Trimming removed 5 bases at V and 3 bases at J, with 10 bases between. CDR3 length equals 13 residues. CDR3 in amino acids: CASSTSYEETQYF. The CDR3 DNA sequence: TGTGCCAGCTCAACCTCCTATGAAGAGACCCAGTACTTC.

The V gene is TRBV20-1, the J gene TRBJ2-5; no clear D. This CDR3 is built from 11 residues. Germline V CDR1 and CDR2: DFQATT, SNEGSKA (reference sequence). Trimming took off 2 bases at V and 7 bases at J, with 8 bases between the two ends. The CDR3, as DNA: TGCAGTGCTAGACCTGGCGGGACCCAGTACTTC. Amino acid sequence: CSARPGGTQYF.

The CDR3 is CASSSTGATNEKLFF. The CDR3 nucleotides read TGTGCCAGCAGCTCGACAGGAGCAACTAATGAAAAACTGTTTTTT. The gene calls are TRBV5-6 and TRBJ1-4; weak D call: TRBD1 (6 bases). The CDR3 covers 15 residues. The germline V gene has CDR1 SGHDT and CDR2 YYEEEE. The germline V and J ends were trimmed by 3 bases and 0 bases, with 9 bases remaining between them.

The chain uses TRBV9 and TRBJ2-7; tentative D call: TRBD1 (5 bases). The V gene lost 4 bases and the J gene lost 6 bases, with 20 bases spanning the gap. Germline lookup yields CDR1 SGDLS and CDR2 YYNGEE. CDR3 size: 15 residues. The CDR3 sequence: CASSPTTESGSEQYF. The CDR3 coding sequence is TGTGCCAGCAGCCCTACGACAGAGTCCGGCTCCGAGCAGTACTTC.

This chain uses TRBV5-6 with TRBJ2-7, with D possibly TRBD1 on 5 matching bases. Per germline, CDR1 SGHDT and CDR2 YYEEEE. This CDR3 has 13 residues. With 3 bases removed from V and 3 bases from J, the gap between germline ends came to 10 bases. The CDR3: CASSSSRVYEQYF. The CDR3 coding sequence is TGTGCCAGCAGCTCAAGCAGGGTCTACGAGCAGTACTTC.

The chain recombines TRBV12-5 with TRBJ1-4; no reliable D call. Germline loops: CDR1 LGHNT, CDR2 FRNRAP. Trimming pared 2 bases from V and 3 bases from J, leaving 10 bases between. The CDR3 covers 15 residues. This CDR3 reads CASGLSSAANEKLFF. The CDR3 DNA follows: TGTGCTAGTGGTTTGAGTTCCGCGGCTAATGAAAAACTGTTTTTT.

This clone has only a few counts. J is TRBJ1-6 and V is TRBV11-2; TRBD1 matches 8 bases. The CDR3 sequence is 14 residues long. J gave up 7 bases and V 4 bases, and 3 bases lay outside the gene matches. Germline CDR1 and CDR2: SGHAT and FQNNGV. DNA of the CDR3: TGTGCCAGCAGCTCCACAGGGGGAAATTCACCCCTCCACTTT. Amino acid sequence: CASSSTGGNSPLHF.

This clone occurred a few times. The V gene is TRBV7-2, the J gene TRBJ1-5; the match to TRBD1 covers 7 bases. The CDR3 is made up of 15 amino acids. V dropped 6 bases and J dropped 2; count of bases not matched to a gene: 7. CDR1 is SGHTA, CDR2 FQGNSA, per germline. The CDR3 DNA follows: TGTGCCAGCAGTTTACAGGGGAATCGCAATCAGCCCCAGCATTTT. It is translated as CASSLQGNRNQPQHF. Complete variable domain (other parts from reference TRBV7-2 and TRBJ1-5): GAGVSQSPSNKVTEKGKDVELRCDPISGHTALYWYRQSLGQGLEFLIYFQGNSAPDKSGLPSDRFSAERTGGSVSTLTIQRTQQEDSAVYLCASSLQGNRNQPQHFGDGTRLSIL.